This TCR beta chain was found in a study of blood T cell repertoires in COVID-19. For the study at large: The cDNA or gDNA used as material had been derived from T cells, B-cell-depleted T cells, or PBMCs.

Patients at the Seattle site were enrolled during active infection and followed longitudinally. In the original analysis: Estimates of nucleated cell counts were drawn from the amplification of reference gene primers. Only in-frame clones appear in the TCRdb table, and some are missing; sequencing was by immunoSEQ multiplex PCR. V and J calls and clone size are those listed in that table; D and trimming were worked out from the DNA. The sample has around 430,000 clones, approximately 88% seen once. Sequences were obtained from peripheral blood. This clonotype was obtained from a woman between 50 and 59 years old with COVID-19, enrolled during active disease.

The CDR3 protein is CASSLRGLRYGYTF. The CDR3 nucleotides read TGTGCCAGCAGTTTACGGGGTCTCCGGTATGGCTACACCTTC. This chain joins TRBV28 and TRBJ1-2; D is unresolved. V shed 2 bases and J shed 5 bases, with 12 bases lying between them. The CDR3 loop spans 14 amino acids. Germline V CDR1 and CDR2: MDHEN, SYDVKM.